The clone carrying this TCR beta chain was seen only a few times. Germline assignment: CDR1 LGHDT and CDR2 YNNKEL (reference sequence). V lost 0 bases and J 6 bases, leaving 9 bases between the germline ends. The CDR3 length is 13 residues. TCRdb analysed the 5' RACE reads with MiXCR anew, one entry per CDR3 protein. Of around 60,000 distinct CDR3 sequences in the sample, 10% to 15% are singletons; the top ten hold 7.5% to 10%. This specimen comes from a study of early T cells in non-severe SARS-CoV-2 infection. What was sequenced was whole blood. The chain joins TRBV3-1 to TRBJ2-7; D gene uncertain. The TCR originated in an adult who was a healthcare worker with PCR-confirmed SARS-CoV-2 infection or an uninfected control (not recorded which). This CDR3 is CASSQDSESEQYF. As DNA, the CDR3 is TGTGCCAGCAGCCAAGATTCCGAGAGCGAGCAGTACTTC.